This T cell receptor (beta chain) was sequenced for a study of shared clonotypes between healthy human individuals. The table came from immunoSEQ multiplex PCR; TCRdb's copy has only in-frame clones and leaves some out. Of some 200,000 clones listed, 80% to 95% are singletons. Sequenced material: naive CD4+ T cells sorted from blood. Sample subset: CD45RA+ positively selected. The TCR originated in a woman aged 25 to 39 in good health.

The CDR3 DNA reads as TGCGCCAGCAGTGAACCCGGGACAGGGGACACTGAAGCTTTCTTT. Translated: CASSEPGTGDTEAFF. The J gene is TRBJ1-1, the V gene TRBV10-2; 10 bases line up with TRBD1. With V trimmed by 3 bases and J by 3 bases, 4 bases remained unmatched. CDR1 is WSHSY and CDR2 is SAAADI in the germline V gene. The CDR3 is 15 amino acids.